The 25 T cell receptor beta chains in this list originate from one sample, sequenced in a study of tumor and adjacent non-tumor tissue in lung cancer. The template was RNA from unsorted bulk tissue. The normal lung tissue was taken more than 3 cm from the tumor edge. The library came from three nested PCR rounds adapted from ARM-PCR protocols. MiXCR, applied by TCRdb to the multiplex PCR reads, yields one record per CDR3 protein. The sample holds fewer than 100,000 distinct CDR3 sequences, 75% to 85% seen once. The specimen sequenced was distant non-tumor lung tissue. Receptor source: a woman aged 45-59 years with non-small cell lung cancer.

About this clonotype itself: An end of the junction differs from the germline gene, which may be a read error. The chain is built from TRBV29-1 and TRBJ2-5; no reliable D call. The germline CDR1 and CDR2 sequences are SQVTM and ANQGSEA. This CDR3 comprises 14 residues. CDR3: CCVEDGSRRETQYF. The CDR3 nucleotides read TGTTGCGTTGAAGATGGTTCGCGGAGAGAGACCCAGTACTTC.

In the case of this clonotype: One junction end disagrees with the germline gene, perhaps due to a read error. Here the CDR3 DNA reads TGCAGTGTTGAATTAAGCGGGAGATCATACAATGAGCAGTTCTTC. It encodes CSVELSGRSYNEQFF. The chain couples TRBV29-1 to TRBJ2-1, with 8 bases lining up with TRBD2. The CDR3 length is 15 residues. Per germline, CDR1 SQVTM and CDR2 ANQGSEA.

About this clonotype: A read error may produce the germline difference seen at one junction end. V and J are TRBV12-3 or TRBV12-4 and TRBJ1-5, with unresolved D. CDR3 length equals 13 residues. CDR3: CASSSMRDQPQHF. Here the CDR3 DNA reads TGTGCCAGCAGTTCCATGAGGGATCAGCCCCAGCATTTC.

Comments on this clonotype: One end of the junction is discordant with germline, which a read error may explain. This chain connects TRBV4-1 to TRBJ2-7; D not certain. Per the germline V gene, CDR1 is MGHRA and CDR2 is YSYEKL. The CDR3 has 15 amino acids. CDR3 loop: CASSQPVANSHEQYF. The CDR3 DNA reads as TGCGCCAGCAGCCAACCCGTGGCGAACTCCCACGAGCAGTACTTC.

With regard to this clonotype: One junction end disagrees with the germline gene, perhaps due to a read error. CDR3 sequence (DNA): TGTGTCAGCAGCTTGCAGTTGAACACTGAGGCTTTCTTT. As protein: CVSSLQLNTEAFF. The chain carries TRBV5-4 and TRBJ1-1; D uncertain. This CDR3 has 13 amino acids. The germline CDR1 and CDR2 sequences are SGHNT and YYREEE (reference sequence).

Concerning this clonotype itself: The junction does not match germline at one end; this may be a read error. This rearrangement joins TRBV4-1 to TRBJ1-6; 7 nucleotides line up with TRBD1. Per germline, CDR1 MGHRA and CDR2 YSYEKL. The CDR3 is 15 residues long. The CDR3 protein is CANSRQGGDNSPLNF. DNA for the CDR3: TGCGCCAACAGCCGACAGGGAGGCGATAATTCACCCCTCAACTTT.

This clonotype occurred many times. This chain links TRBV28 with TRBJ2-1, with D possibly TRBD1 on 5 matching bases. CDR1 MDHEN and CDR2 SYDVKM come from the germline V gene. This CDR3 region has 15 residues. V lost 5 bases to trimming and J lost 1 base, with 12 bases between them. The CDR3 loop reads CASSARAWSYNEQFF. The CDR3 nucleotides read TGTGCCAGCAGTGCCAGGGCCTGGTCCTACAATGAGCAGTTCTTC. The whole variable domain, remainder taken from reference TRBV28 and TRBJ2-1, is DVKVTQSSRYLVKRTGEKVFLECVQDMDHENMFWYRQDPGLGLRLIYFSYDVKMKEKGDIPEGYSVSREKKERFSLILESASTNQTSMYLCASSARAWSYNEQFFGPGTRLTVL.

Comment on this clonotype: A read error may account for a junction end that differs from germline. The chain recombines TRBV11-2 with TRBJ1-5, with D unclear. Looked up from germline, CDR1 is SGHAT and CDR2 is FQNNGV. This CDR3 spans 13 amino acids. The CDR3 nucleotides are TGTGCCAGCATCTTAGGCGAGACCCATCCCCAGCATTTT. Residues: CASILGETHPQHF.

Details on this clonotype: The junction does not match germline at one end; this may be a read error. The chain employs TRBV6-5 and TRBJ1-2; 7 nucleotides align to TRBD1. Germline V CDR1 and CDR2: MNHEY, SVGAGI. The length of the CDR3 is 14 residues. The CDR3 loop is CASSYSNRGYDYTF. CDR3 sequence (DNA): TGCGCCAGCAGTTACTCGAACAGGGGATATGACTACACCTTC.

To note about this clonotype: One junction end does not reproduce the germline sequence, and a read error may be involved. The genes are TRBV4-1 and TRBJ2-2; perhaps TRBD2 as D (5 bases). The CDR3 runs to 13 residues. CDR1 and CDR2 (germline): MGHRA, YSYEKL. The DNA of the CDR3 is TGTGCCAACACGTGGGAGTACACCGGGGAGCTGTTTTTT. Translating it yields CANTWEYTGELFF.

With regard to this clonotype: The conserved phenylalanine or tryptophan normally closing the CDR3 is absent here, so this likely arose from a read error. The rearrangement uses TRBV4-1 and TRBJ1-2; D is unclear. The germline V gene has CDR1 MGHRA and CDR2 YSYEKL. There are 14 residues in the CDR3. The DNA of the CDR3 is TGCGCCAGGAGCCTATCCGGGCCTCACTATGGTTACACCTCC. This translates into CARSLSGPHYGYTS.

To note about this clonotype: Without the conserved terminal phenylalanine or tryptophan, this CDR3 likely stems from a read error. CDR3 amino acids: CSSSLMQGPPHNEQFL. The CDR3 DNA is TGTTCCAGCAGCCTCATGCAGGGACCTCCCCACAATGAGCAGTTCCTC. This chain links TRBV11-2 with TRBJ2-1; D is possibly TRBD1 or TRBD2 (5 bases each). The CDR3 totals 16 residues. Germline values: CDR1 SGHAT, CDR2 FQNNGV.

By share, this clonotype counts as medium-sized. This chain links TRBV6-1 with TRBJ1-1; no definite D call. CDR1 and CDR2 from the germline V gene are MNHNS and SASEGT. The germline V and J ends were trimmed by 4 bases and 3 bases, with 6 bases remaining between them. CDR3 length: 12 amino acids. Written as DNA, the CDR3 is TGTGCCAGCAGTGGGGTGGACACTGAAGCTTTCTTT. This codes for CASSGVDTEAFF.

This clonotype has just one count. A clone one base away is much larger, so this may be a read error. This chain uses TRBV6-5 with TRBJ1-2; no definite D call. Germline CDR1 is MNHEY and CDR2 is SVGAGI. Trimming took 6 bases from V and 4 from J, leaving 15 bases between them. The CDR3 runs to 14 residues. In DNA, the CDR3 is TGTGCCAGCAGGCCGGGCCCGGAGGCCTATGGCTACACCTTC. Protein: CASRPGPEAYGYTF.

A note on this clonotype: At one boundary the junction diverges from the germline segment, which might be a read error. V usage is TRBV28 and J usage is TRBJ2-7; 11 bases are shared with TRBD2. The CDR3 runs 16 residues. Germline loops: CDR1 MDHEN, CDR2 SYDVKM. The CDR3 loop reads CASSFLGLAVPYEQHF. DNA of the CDR3: TGTGCCAGCAGTTTCTTGGGACTAGCGGTCCCCTACGAGCAGCACTTC.

Points on this clonotype: Germline is not matched at one junction end, which may reflect a read error. The chain combines TRBV6-1 with TRBJ2-3; D gene unclear. The CDR3 is made up of 13 amino acids. The germline gives CDR1 MNHNS, CDR2 SASEGT. The CDR3 nucleotides read TGTGCCAACAGTGTTACAGAGGCAGATACGCAGTATTTT. Its translation is CANSVTEADTQYF.

This clonotype rates as medium-sized. The chain carries TRBV11-2 and TRBJ2-5, with no clear D. The CDR3 totals 12 residues. Trimming stripped 0 bases from V and 2 bases from J, with 1 base between. CDR1 is SGHAT and CDR2 is FQNNGV in the germline V gene. CDR3 loop: CASSLDQETQYF. The CDR3 nucleotides are TGTGCCAGCAGCTTAGATCAAGAGACCCAGTACTTC. Together with reference TRBV11-2 and TRBJ2-5, the CDR3 gives the full variable domain: EAGVAQSPRYKIIEKRQSVAFWCNPISGHATLYWYQQILGQGPKLLIQFQNNGVVDDSQLPKDRFSAERLKGVDSTLKIQPAKLEDSAVYLCASSLDQETQYFGPGTRLLVL.

Relative to its sample, this clonotype is large. The chain links TRBV11-2 to TRBJ1-1, with D perhaps matching TRBD1 (6 bases). The CDR3 runs 15 residues. Germline loops: CDR1 SGHAT, CDR2 FQNNGV. Between the trimmed V and J ends, which lost 0 bases and 1 base, there was a span of 9 bases. The CDR3: CASSLEPGANTEAFF. Here the CDR3 DNA reads TGTGCCAGCAGCTTAGAGCCGGGGGCGAACACTGAAGCTTTCTTT. The variable domain in full, completed from reference TRBV11-2 and TRBJ1-1, reads EAGVAQSPRYKIIEKRQSVAFWCNPISGHATLYWYQQILGQGPKLLIQFQNNGVVDDSQLPKDRFSAERLKGVDSTLKIQPAKLEDSAVYLCASSLEPGANTEAFFGQGTRLTVV.

Concerning this clonotype itself: A much larger clone differs from this one at a single base, so this may be a read error. This chain links TRBV20-1 with TRBJ2-7, with a possible D match to TRBD2 (7 bases). The CDR3 extends over 13 amino acids. Germline CDR1 is DFQATT and CDR2 is SNEGSKA (reference sequence). The V and J ends lost 0 bases and 9 bases respectively, with 15 bases between them. The CDR3 region is CSARDEGGPRQYF. The CDR3 nucleotides are TGCAGTGCTAGAGATGAGGGGGGGCCCAGGCAGTACTTC.

To note about this clonotype: An end of the junction differs from the germline gene, which may be a read error. This chain uses TRBV14 with TRBJ2-1; D possibly corresponds to TRBD1 (6 bases). Per germline, CDR1 SGHDN and CDR2 FVKESK. This CDR3 is 14 amino acids long. This CDR3 reads CASNLMTGHNERFF. The CDR3 DNA follows: TGCGCCAGCAACCTTATGACAGGCCACAATGAGCGGTTCTTC.

Of note for this clonotype: Without the conserved terminal phenylalanine or tryptophan, this CDR3 likely stems from a read error. The J gene is TRBJ2-3, the V gene TRBV7-8, with 8 nucleotides matching TRBD2. Trimming cost V 6 bases and J 0 bases; bases outside gene matches: 11. The CDR3 is 17 residues long. The germline V gene encodes CDR1 SGHVS and CDR2 FQNEAQ. The DNA for the CDR3 is TGTGCCAGCAGGCCGATCGAGCGGGAGCATAGCACAGATACGCAGTATTAT. Its protein is CASRPIEREHSTDTQYY.

The V gene is TRBV6-5, the J gene TRBJ2-7; D remains unclear. This CDR3 is 13 amino acids long. Per germline, CDR1 MNHEY and CDR2 SVGAGI. The CDR3 loop is CASWSGIAYEQYF. The CDR3, as DNA: TGTGCTAGCTGGAGTGGGATTGCCTACGAGCAGTACTTC.

Remarks on this clonotype: An end of the junction differs from the germline gene, which may be a read error. The chain employs TRBV6-1 and TRBJ2-2; D possibly corresponds to TRBD2 (5 bases). In germline, CDR1 is MNHNS, CDR2 SASEGT. This CDR3 spans 13 amino acids. CDR3 amino acids: CTSIPVYTGELYF. DNA for the CDR3: TGTACCAGCATCCCGGTTTACACCGGGGAGCTGTATTTT.

As concerns this clonotype: Since a much larger clone is just one base distant, this may be a read error. The genes are TRBV28 and TRBJ2-1, with 8 bases identical to TRBD2. CDR3 length: 18 residues. The V gene's germline CDR1 is MDHEN and CDR2 SYDVKM. V was clipped by 4 bases and J by 4 bases; unmatched bases: 15. The CDR3 here is CASSSHGGGSWRYNEQFF. CDR3 nucleotides: TGTGCCAGCAGTTCCCACGGGGGGGGTAGCTGGAGATACAATGAGCAGTTCTTC.

As for this clonotype: The junction shows a germline mismatch at one end, possibly a read error. V gene TRBV5-1 combines with J gene TRBJ2-6, with D perhaps matching TRBD1 (5 bases). CDR1 and CDR2 (germline): SGHRS, YFSETQ. The CDR3 has 16 amino acids. In DNA, the CDR3 is TGCGCCAGCAGTACAGGCGGCATCTCTGGGGCTAACGTCGTGACTTTC. This gives the protein CASSTGGISGANVVTF.